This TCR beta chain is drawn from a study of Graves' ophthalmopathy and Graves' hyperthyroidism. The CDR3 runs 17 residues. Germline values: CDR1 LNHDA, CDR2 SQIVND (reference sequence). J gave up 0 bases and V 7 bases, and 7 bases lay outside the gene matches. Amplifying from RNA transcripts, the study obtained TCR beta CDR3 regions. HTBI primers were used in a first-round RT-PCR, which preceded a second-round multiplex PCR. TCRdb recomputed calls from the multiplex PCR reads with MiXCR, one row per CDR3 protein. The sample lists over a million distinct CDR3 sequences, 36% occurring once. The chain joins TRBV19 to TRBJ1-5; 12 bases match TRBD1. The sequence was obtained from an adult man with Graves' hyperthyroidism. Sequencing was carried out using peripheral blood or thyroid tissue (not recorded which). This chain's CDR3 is CASMGDRGLYSNQPQHF. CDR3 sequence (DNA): TGTGCCAGTATGGGGGACAGGGGGCTTTATAGCAATCAGCCCCAGCATTTT.